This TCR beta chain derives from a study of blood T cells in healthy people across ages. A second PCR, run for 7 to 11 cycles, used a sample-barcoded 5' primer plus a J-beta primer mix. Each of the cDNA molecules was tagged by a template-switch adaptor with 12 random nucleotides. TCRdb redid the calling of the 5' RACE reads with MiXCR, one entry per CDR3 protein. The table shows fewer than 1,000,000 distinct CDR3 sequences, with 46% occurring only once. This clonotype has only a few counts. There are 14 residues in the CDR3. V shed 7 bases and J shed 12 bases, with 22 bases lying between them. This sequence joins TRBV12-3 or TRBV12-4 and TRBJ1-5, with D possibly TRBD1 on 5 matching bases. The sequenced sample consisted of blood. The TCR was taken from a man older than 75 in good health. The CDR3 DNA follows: TGTGCCAGCACCTCGGTGGGGCATGCTGGCGGCCAGCATTTT. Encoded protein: CASTSVGHAGGQHF.